The rows below give T cell receptor beta chains drawn from one sample of a study of early T cells in non-severe SARS-CoV-2 infection. From the 5' RACE reads, TCRdb called clonotypes with MiXCR, one entry per CDR3 protein. The sample holds 40,000 to 45,000 distinct CDR3 sequences, approximately 6.1% seen once. Sequences were derived from whole blood, sampled at baseline. The receptors derive from an adult who was a healthcare worker with PCR-confirmed SARS-CoV-2 infection or an uninfected control (not recorded which). Each CDR3 is given with its conserved first and last residue. A D gene is named only where the DNA matches it firmly. Size values are once, few and many counts, or a class for expanded clones, and some rows have none.

many	TRBV7-2	TRBJ2-7	15	NA	TGTGCCAGCAGCTATATGGAAGACGTTGCCTACGAGCAGTACTTC	CASSYMEDVAYEQYF
few	TRBV20-1	TRBJ1-2	12	NA	TGCAGTGCCCAAACCTTCGGGCTTGGCTACACCTTC	CSAQTFGLGYTF
few	TRBV5-4	TRBJ2-6	13	NA	TGTGCCAGCAGCAGACCTGGGGCCAACGTCCTGACTTTC	CASSRPGANVLTF
NA	TRBV5-5	TRBJ2-1	14	NA	TGTGCCAGCAGCATACCGGGACTGAGAAATGAGCAGTTCTTC	CASSIPGLRNEQFF
many	TRBV9	TRBJ2-7	15	NA	TGTGCCAGCAGCGTAGCATCGGACCCATACAACGAGCAGTACTTC	CASSVASDPYNEQYF
few	TRBV7-9	TRBJ2-7	18	NA	TGTGCCAGCAGCTCGTACTACCCCAAGAGGCGGGTCGCCTACGAGCAGTACTTC	CASSSYYPKRRVAYEQYF
few	TRBV6-5	TRBJ2-3	11	NA	TGTGCCAGCAAAAGGGGGGATACGCAGTATTTT	CASKRGDTQYF
many	TRBV27	TRBJ2-3	14	TRBD1	TGTGCCAGCATCCGGGACAGCGACACAGATACGCAGTATTTT	CASIRDSDTDTQYF
few	TRBV6-5	TRBJ1-4	14	TRBD1	TGTGCCAGCAGGTCCGGGACAGGGCGGGAAAAACTGTTTTTT	CASRSGTGREKLFF
many	TRBV7-2	TRBJ2-7	14	NA	TGTGCCAGCAGCTTAGAAGTATATAGTCAGGAGCAGTACTTC	CASSLEVYSQEQYF
NA	TRBV11-2	TRBJ1-1	17	TRBD1	TGTGCCAGCAGCCCGTGGACAGGGGGGACCATGAACACTGAAGCTTTCTTT	CASSPWTGGTMNTEAFF
many	TRBV7-2	TRBJ1-2	14	TRBD1	TGTGCCAGCAGCCCGACAGGGCTCAACTATGGCTACACCTTC	CASSPTGLNYGYTF
NA	TRBV29-1	TRBJ2-2	14	NA	TGCAGCGTTGAAGACAGTACTTTTTTCGGGGAGCTGTTTTTT	CSVEDSTFFGELFF
many	TRBV7-6	TRBJ2-1	19	TRBD2	TGTGCCAGCAGCCTCCCCCGAGGGACTAGCGGGAGGGCCGACAATGAGCAGTTCTTC	CASSLPRGTSGRADNEQFF
NA	TRBV12-3/TRBV12-4	TRBJ1-5	13	NA	TGTGCCAGCAGCCAGGGTTGGGGACAGCCCCAGCATTTT	CASSQGWGQPQHF
NA	TRBV5-1	TRBJ2-3	18	TRBD2	TGCGCCAGCAGCTCCCTAGGGCTAGCGGGAAGTGTCACAGATACGCAGTATTTT	CASSSLGLAGSVTDTQYF
NA	TRBV4-1	TRBJ1-2	14	NA	TGCGCCAGCAGCCAAGAGGGGCGCGGCTATGGCTACACCTTC	CASSQEGRGYGYTF
NA	TRBV27	TRBJ2-2	12	NA	TGTGCCAGCAGTTTTGTCACCGGGGAGCTGTTTTTT	CASSFVTGELFF
few	TRBV12-3/TRBV12-4	TRBJ2-7	11	NA	TGTGCCAGCAGCCGCGGGAACGAGCAGTACTTC	CASSRGNEQYF
NA	TRBV12-3/TRBV12-4	TRBJ1-1	13	NA	TGTGCCAGCAGGACAGTAGGTGACACTGAAGCTTTCTTT	CASRTVGDTEAFF
many	TRBV29-1	TRBJ2-1	14	NA	TGCAGCAGCGCAGGAGCAATGTCCCACAATGAGCAGTTCTTC	CSSAGAMSHNEQFF
many	TRBV3-1	TRBJ2-7	15	NA	TGTGCCAGCAGCCCCTTAACACAGGGAGGCTACGAGCAGTACTTC	CASSPLTQGGYEQYF
NA	TRBV24-1	TRBJ2-2	16	NA	TGTGCCACCAGTGTTACGGACGGGGGGAACACCGGGGAGCTGTTTTTT	CATSVTDGGNTGELFF
many	TRBV4-1	TRBJ2-2	13	NA	TGCGCCAGCAGCCAAGTTACCCGACGGGAGCTGTTTTTT	CASSQVTRRELFF
many	TRBV2	TRBJ2-7	14	TRBD1	TGTGCCAGCCGTCCCGGGACAGGGAACGACGAGCAGTACTTC	CASRPGTGNDEQYF
NA	TRBV28	TRBJ2-5	13	NA	TGTGCCAGCAGCCAGACAGGCCAAGAGACCCAGTACTTC	CASSQTGQETQYF
NA	TRBV20-1	TRBJ2-3	15	NA	TGCAGTGCTAGACTACTCTCAAGCAAACCAGATACGCAGTATTTT	CSARLLSSKPDTQYF
few	TRBV2	TRBJ2-1	15	NA	TGTGCCAGCACTAGAGACGCACGAGCCTACAATGAGCAGTTCTTC	CASTRDARAYNEQFF
few	TRBV2	TRBJ2-2	14	NA	TGTGCCAGCCGACCGGGACCGTACACCGGGGAGCTGTTTTTT	CASRPGPYTGELFF
few	TRBV2	TRBJ2-2	15	NA	TGTGCCAGCAGTATTAAGACAGGTTACGCCGGGGAGCTGTTTTTT	CASSIKTGYAGELFF
few	TRBV20-1	TRBJ2-1	14	TRBD2	TGCAGTACTCCCGGGACTAGCGGGAGTGTTGAGCAGTTCTTC	CSTPGTSGSVEQFF
many	TRBV6-6	TRBJ2-2	15	NA	TGTGCCAGCAGTTACTCGGTCCCTAACACCGGGGAGCTGTTTTTT	CASSYSVPNTGELFF
NA	TRBV11-2	TRBJ1-6	11	NA	TGTGCCAGCAGCTCTTATTCACCCCTCCACTTT	CASSSYSPLHF
NA	TRBV7-3	TRBJ1-2	16	TRBD1	TGTGCCAGCAGCTTAAATTCAGGGGGCGCTAACTATGGCTACACCTTC	CASSLNSGGANYGYTF
few	TRBV7-6	TRBJ2-1	16	NA	TGTGCCAGCAGCTCCGCCGTAGCTGCCGAATGGAGTGAGCAGTTCTTC	CASSSAVAAEWSEQFF
NA	TRBV6-5	TRBJ2-5	13	NA	TGTGCCAGCAGTTACTCGGCCGCTGGGACCCAGTACTTC	CASSYSAAGTQYF
many	TRBV6-5	TRBJ2-2	15	NA	TGTGCCAGCAGTCGCGGGACATTGAACACCGGGGAGCTGTTTTTT	CASSRGTLNTGELFF
many	TRBV7-2	TRBJ2-1	15	NA	TGTGCCAGCACCCTTTGGCGGTCCTCTTCCCATGAGCAGTTCTTC	CASTLWRSSSHEQFF
few	TRBV6-5	TRBJ1-5	14	TRBD1	TGTGCCAGCAGCACCGGGACAGGGCATCAGCCCCAGCATTTT	CASSTGTGHQPQHF
NA	TRBV6-1	TRBJ1-4	15	NA	TGTGCCAGCAGTGAAGCGAAGGGGTTAAATGAAAAACTGTTTTTT	CASSEAKGLNEKLFF
few	TRBV27	TRBJ2-2	15	NA	TGTGCCAGCAGTCCACGGGGATCGAGCACCGGGGAGCTGTTTTTT	CASSPRGSSTGELFF
NA	TRBV7-8	TRBJ1-1	12	NA	TGTGCCAGCAGCTATTCGGGGGCTGAAGCTTTCTTT	CASSYSGAEAFF